This is a list of T cell receptor beta chains from one sample in a study of a mutant IDH1 vaccine in newly diagnosed glioma. Profiling relied on immunoSEQ multiplex PCR, and the TCRdb table lists in-frame clones only, not all of them. The data show about 98,000 clones, around 90% seen once. The sequencing here drew on PBMCs, taken from a glioma patient treated with radiotherapy, temozolomide or both. The source is a woman between 50 and 59 years old with glioma. The CDR3 runs from the conserved cysteine through the conserved F or W. Fields, in order: J gene, clone size, D gene, V gene, CDR3 protein, CDR3 DNA. A D gene is named only where the DNA matches it firmly. Rows give clone size only sometimes, using once, few, many, or a class for an expanded clone.

J gene: TRBJ1-5
clone size: NA
D gene: NA
V gene: TRBV19
CDR3 protein: CASSLGLNNQPQHF
CDR3 DNA: TGTGCCAGCAGCTTAGGACTGAACAATCAGCCCCAGCATTTT

J gene: TRBJ2-5
clone size: NA
D gene: NA
V gene: TRBV11-2
CDR3 protein: CASSLVGGRETQYF
CDR3 DNA: TGTGCCAGCAGCTTAGTGGGGGGAAGAGAGACCCAGTACTTC

J gene: TRBJ2-1
clone size: NA
D gene: TRBD1
V gene: TRBV7-2
CDR3 protein: CASSLDRGTYNEQFF
CDR3 DNA: TGTGCCAGCAGCTTAGACAGGGGTACCTACAATGAGCAGTTCTTC

J gene: TRBJ2-3
clone size: NA
D gene: TRBD1
V gene: TRBV9
CDR3 protein: CASSHTGEDTQYF
CDR3 DNA: TGTGCCAGCAGTCACACAGGGGAAGATACGCAGTATTTT

J gene: TRBJ1-5
clone size: NA
D gene: NA
V gene: TRBV15
CDR3 protein: CATSKQASPNQPQHF
CDR3 DNA: TGTGCCACCAGCAAACAGGCTTCACCCAATCAGCCCCAGCATTTT

J gene: TRBJ2-1
clone size: NA
D gene: NA
V gene: TRBV7-3
CDR3 protein: CASSLIGSHISYNEQFF
CDR3 DNA: TGTGCCAGCAGCTTAATCGGATCTCACATCTCCTACAATGAGCAGTTCTTC

J gene: TRBJ2-7
clone size: NA
D gene: TRBD1
V gene: TRBV28
CDR3 protein: CASSLADRYEQYF
CDR3 DNA: TGTGCCAGCAGTTTAGCGGACAGGTACGAGCAGTACTTC

J gene: TRBJ2-7
clone size: NA
D gene: NA
V gene: TRBV13
CDR3 protein: CASSLVGAYEQYF
CDR3 DNA: TGTGCCAGCAGCTTAGTCGGGGCCTACGAGCAGTACTTC

J gene: TRBJ2-1
clone size: NA
D gene: NA
V gene: TRBV30
CDR3 protein: CAWSWTAGSSHNEQFF
CDR3 DNA: TGTGCCTGGAGTTGGACGGCGGGCTCGTCCCACAATGAGCAGTTCTTC

J gene: TRBJ2-6
clone size: NA
D gene: TRBD1
V gene: TRBV10-3
CDR3 protein: CAISAQGGTGFSGANVLTF
CDR3 DNA: TGTGCCATCAGTGCGCAAGGAGGGACAGGTTTCTCTGGGGCCAACGTCCTGACTTTC

J gene: TRBJ2-3
clone size: NA
D gene: NA
V gene: TRBV11-2
CDR3 protein: CASSPRLWTDTQYF
CDR3 DNA: TGTGCCAGCAGCCCGCGCCTGTGGACAGATACGCAGTATTTT

J gene: TRBJ1-1
clone size: NA
D gene: NA
V gene: TRBV4-1
CDR3 protein: CASSPMQSTEAFF
CDR3 DNA: TGCGCCAGCAGCCCGATGCAAAGCACTGAAGCTTTCTTT

J gene: TRBJ1-1
clone size: NA
D gene: NA
V gene: TRBV7-9
CDR3 protein: CASSLEGNTEAFF
CDR3 DNA: TGTGCCAGCAGCTTGGAAGGGAACACTGAAGCTTTCTTT

J gene: TRBJ2-7
clone size: NA
D gene: NA
V gene: TRBV11-2
CDR3 protein: CASSLVEDPRSYEQYF
CDR3 DNA: TGTGCCAGCAGCTTAGTGGAGGATCCTAGATCCTACGAGCAGTACTTC

J gene: TRBJ2-7
clone size: NA
D gene: NA
V gene: TRBV6-5
CDR3 protein: CASSSRGHYEQYF
CDR3 DNA: TGTGCCAGCAGCAGTCGGGGGCACTACGAGCAGTACTTC

J gene: TRBJ1-1
clone size: once
D gene: TRBD1
V gene: TRBV28
CDR3 protein: CASSLGQGKAEAFF
CDR3 DNA: TGTGCCAGCAGTTTGGGACAGGGGAAGGCTGAAGCTTTCTTT

J gene: TRBJ2-7
clone size: NA
D gene: TRBD2
V gene: TRBV5-4
CDR3 protein: CASSSGAGESYEQYF
CDR3 DNA: TGTGCCAGCAGCTCCGGAGCGGGGGAGTCCTACGAGCAGTACTTC

J gene: TRBJ2-2
clone size: NA
D gene: TRBD2
V gene: TRBV27
CDR3 protein: CASSSGSVYTGELFF
CDR3 DNA: TGTGCCAGCAGCAGCGGGAGCGTTTACACCGGGGAGCTGTTTTTT

J gene: TRBJ2-2
clone size: NA
D gene: NA
V gene: TRBV7-9
CDR3 protein: CASSRGERATGELFF
CDR3 DNA: TGTGCCAGCAGCCGGGGTGAGAGGGCGACCGGGGAGCTGTTTTTT

J gene: TRBJ1-3
clone size: once
D gene: NA
V gene: TRBV11-2
CDR3 protein: CASSYITGTGPGSGNTIYF
CDR3 DNA: TGTGCCAGCAGCTACATTACAGGGACGGGGCCGGGCTCTGGAAACACCATATATTTT

J gene: TRBJ2-2
clone size: NA
D gene: NA
V gene: TRBV5-1
CDR3 protein: CASTDTGELFF
CDR3 DNA: TGCGCCAGCACCGACACCGGGGAGCTGTTTTTT

J gene: TRBJ2-7
clone size: NA
D gene: NA
V gene: TRBV4-1
CDR3 protein: CASSQEQGGTYEQYF
CDR3 DNA: TGCGCCAGCAGCCAAGAACAGGGTGGCACCTACGAGCAGTACTTC

J gene: TRBJ1-1
clone size: NA
D gene: NA
V gene: TRBV11-2
CDR3 protein: CASSLEVKANEAFF
CDR3 DNA: TGTGCCAGCAGCTTAGAGGTAAAAGCAAATGAAGCTTTCTTT

J gene: TRBJ2-7
clone size: NA
D gene: NA
V gene: TRBV5-1
CDR3 protein: CASTSSDASYEQYF
CDR3 DNA: TGCGCCAGCACCTCGTCGGACGCCTCCTACGAGCAGTACTTC

J gene: TRBJ1-6
clone size: NA
D gene: NA
V gene: TRBV2
CDR3 protein: CASSPGTNSPLHF
CDR3 DNA: TGTGCCAGCAGCCCGGGCACCAATTCACCCCTCCACTTT

J gene: TRBJ1-1
clone size: NA
D gene: NA
V gene: TRBV28
CDR3 protein: CASIDRYKRAFF
CDR3 DNA: TGTGCCAGCATTGACAGGTATAAACGGGCTTTCTTT

J gene: TRBJ2-7
clone size: once
D gene: TRBD2
V gene: TRBV4-1
CDR3 protein: CASSQDTREGDEQYF
CDR3 DNA: TGCGCCAGCAGCCAAGATACGCGGGAGGGCGACGAGCAGTACTTC

J gene: TRBJ2-5
clone size: NA
D gene: NA
V gene: TRBV6-1
CDR3 protein: CASSRQGRETQYF
CDR3 DNA: TGTGCCAGCAGTAGACAAGGCCGAGAGACCCAGTACTTC

J gene: TRBJ1-1
clone size: few
D gene: NA
V gene: TRBV6-6
CDR3 protein: CASRKEGEAFF
CDR3 DNA: TGTGCCAGCAGGAAAGAGGGAGAGGCTTTCTTT

J gene: TRBJ2-7
clone size: once
D gene: NA
V gene: TRBV7-9
CDR3 protein: CASSFQGTEQYF
CDR3 DNA: TGTGCCAGCAGTTTCCAGGGGACCGAGCAGTACTTC

J gene: TRBJ2-7
clone size: once
D gene: TRBD2
V gene: TRBV6-1
CDR3 protein: CASRSTSGSREQYF
CDR3 DNA: TGTGCCAGCAGATCAACTAGCGGGAGTAGGGAGCAGTACTTC

J gene: TRBJ2-7
clone size: NA
D gene: TRBD1
V gene: TRBV7-2
CDR3 protein: CASSSYRGEQYF
CDR3 DNA: TGTGCCAGCAGCTCTTACAGGGGGGAGCAGTACTTC

J gene: TRBJ1-1
clone size: NA
D gene: NA
V gene: TRBV14
CDR3 protein: CASSQDLGQGNTEAFF
CDR3 DNA: TGTGCCAGCAGCCAAGATCTTGGGCAGGGGAACACTGAAGCTTTCTTT

J gene: TRBJ1-4
clone size: NA
D gene: NA
V gene: TRBV28
CDR3 protein: CASTPSGGQNEKLFF
CDR3 DNA: TGTGCCAGCACCCCATCGGGGGGGCAAAATGAAAAACTGTTTTTT

J gene: TRBJ2-3
clone size: NA
D gene: NA
V gene: TRBV11-1
CDR3 protein: CASSLADSSFTDTQYF
CDR3 DNA: TGTGCCAGCAGCTTAGCGGATTCCTCGTTCACAGATACGCAGTATTTT

J gene: TRBJ2-7
clone size: NA
D gene: TRBD2
V gene: TRBV28
CDR3 protein: CASSFPRLAGKREQYF
CDR3 DNA: TGTGCCAGCAGTTTCCCCCGACTAGCGGGAAAGCGCGAGCAGTACTTC

J gene: TRBJ2-7
clone size: NA
D gene: NA
V gene: TRBV28
CDR3 protein: CASSLEGKEQYF
CDR3 DNA: TGTGCCAGCAGTTTAGAGGGGAAGGAGCAGTACTTC

J gene: TRBJ1-2
clone size: NA
D gene: NA
V gene: TRBV14
CDR3 protein: CATSGGDYGYTF
CDR3 DNA: TGTGCCACCTCCGGGGGGGACTATGGCTACACCTTC

J gene: TRBJ2-7
clone size: NA
D gene: NA
V gene: TRBV10-3
CDR3 protein: CAISESLGSGISYEQYF
CDR3 DNA: TGTGCCATCAGTGAGTCGCTCGGGTCAGGGATTTCCTACGAGCAGTACTTC

J gene: TRBJ1-2
clone size: NA
D gene: TRBD1
V gene: TRBV6-6
CDR3 protein: CASSAPDRGRYGYTF
CDR3 DNA: TGTGCCAGCAGTGCCCCTGACAGGGGAAGGTATGGCTACACCTTC

J gene: TRBJ2-7
clone size: once
D gene: NA
V gene: TRBV2
CDR3 protein: CASSEGTRNLYEQYF
CDR3 DNA: TGTGCCAGCAGTGAAGGGACCAGAAACCTCTACGAGCAGTACTTC

J gene: TRBJ1-2
clone size: once
D gene: NA
V gene: TRBV5-5
CDR3 protein: CASSLEGPGVYGYTF
CDR3 DNA: TGTGCCAGCAGCTTGGAGGGCCCCGGGGTCTATGGCTACACCTTC

J gene: TRBJ1-5
clone size: once
D gene: TRBD1
V gene: TRBV6-1
CDR3 protein: CASSEYRGGQPQHF
CDR3 DNA: TGTGCCAGCAGTGAATACAGGGGGGGTCAGCCCCAGCATTTT

J gene: TRBJ1-4
clone size: few
D gene: TRBD1
V gene: TRBV5-1
CDR3 protein: CASSLWTGDEKLFF
CDR3 DNA: TGCGCCAGCAGCTTGTGGACAGGGGATGAAAAACTGTTTTTT